This TCR beta chain emerged from a study of T-cell reconstitution after alpha-beta-depleted transplantation in children. This clonotype was picked up a small number of times. V was cut by 6 bases and J by 5 bases, with 13 bases left in between. This CDR3 comprises 13 residues. Germline lookup yields CDR1 KGHSH and CDR2 LQKENI. The authors prepared the TCRbeta library with unique molecular identifiers. TCRdb re-called the PCR reads with MiXCR, one entry per CDR3 protein. The sample has 640,000 or so distinct CDR3 sequences, around a sixth seen once. This rearrangement joins TRBV18 to TRBJ1-1; D gene unclear. This clonotype was sampled from a human donor who donated a stem cell graft to a child with acute myeloid leukemia. The input for sequencing was PBMCs from the stem cell graft donor, taken from the stem cell graft. The CDR3 DNA sequence: TGTGCCAGCTCTCTCGTCTCCACGACTGAAGCTTTCTTT. It specifies CASSLVSTTEAFF.